These 15 T cell receptor beta chains were sequenced from one sample in a study of early T cells in non-severe SARS-CoV-2 infection. TCRdb redid the calling of the 5' RACE reads with MiXCR, one entry per CDR3 protein. This repertoire shows 55,000 to 85,000 distinct CDR3 sequences, approximately 11% found once; its top ten account for about 14%. Sequencing used whole blood, obtained at baseline. The receptors derive from an adult who was a healthcare worker with PCR-confirmed SARS-CoV-2 infection or an uninfected control (not recorded which).

The sample holds many counts of this clonotype. J is TRBJ1-2 and V is TRBV29-1; 8 nucleotides line up with TRBD1. J gave up 6 bases and V 1 base, and 4 bases lay outside the gene matches. Germline V gene data show CDR1 as SQVTM and CDR2 as ANQGSEA. CDR3 length: 13 amino acids. Here the CDR3 DNA reads TGCAGCGTTGAAGGGACAGGGTGGAATGGCTACACCTTC. Protein sequence: CSVEGTGWNGYTF.

This clonotype was seen many times. CDR3 sequence reads: CASSLGESPYEQYF. The CDR3, as DNA: TGTGCCAGCAGCTTGGGGGAGTCTCCCTACGAGCAGTACTTC. The chain carries TRBV7-9 and TRBJ2-7; tentatively, D is TRBD1 or TRBD2 (5 bases each). Germline values: CDR1 SEHNR, CDR2 FQNEAQ (reference sequence). CDR3 length: 14 residues. V lost 3 bases and J lost 2, with 11 bases in between.

This clonotype was seen only a few times. V gene TRBV28 combines with J gene TRBJ2-3; no clear D. CDR1 and CDR2 from the germline V gene are MDHEN and SYDVKM. The V end was cut by 6 bases, the J end by 4 bases, with 17 bases between. The CDR3 totals 15 residues. The CDR3 nucleotides are TGTGCCAGCAGCCCTCTCTCAAGTGTCGCAGATACGCAGTATTTT. It yields the protein CASSPLSSVADTQYF. The full variable domain, completed using reference TRBV28 and TRBJ2-3, is DVKVTQSSRYLVKRTGEKVFLECVQDMDHENMFWYRQDPGLGLRLIYFSYDVKMKEKGDIPEGYSVSREKKERFSLILESASTNQTSMYLCASSPLSSVADTQYFGPGTRLTVL.

This clonotype was seen repeatedly, ten times or more. The chain joins TRBV12-3 or TRBV12-4 to TRBJ1-1; D might be TRBD1 (5 bases). The V and J ends lost 5 bases and 10 bases respectively, with 17 bases between them. CDR3 length: 13 residues. The CDR3 loop reads CASSQTVRGGAFF. The CDR3 nucleotides are TGTGCCAGCAGTCAAACAGTCCGGGGGGGAGCTTTCTTT.

In this sample, this clonotype turned up many times. The chain links TRBV11-2 to TRBJ2-7, with D possibly matching TRBD2 (6 bases). This CDR3 is built from 14 residues. V gave up 1 base and J gave up 3 bases, with 10 bases separating them. The germline CDR1 and CDR2 sequences are SGHAT and FQNNGV. CDR3: CASSLARRDYEQYF. The CDR3 bases are TGTGCCAGCAGCTTAGCCAGGCGGGACTACGAGCAGTACTTC.

In this sample, this clonotype turned up a few times. The chain recombines TRBV7-2 with TRBJ2-5; D remains unclear. Trimming left V 5 bases short and J 3 bases short, with 7 bases between. The CDR3 length is 12 residues. The V gene's germline CDR1 is SGHTA and CDR2 FQGNSA. The CDR3 loop reads CASSPTEETQYF. For the CDR3, the DNA is TGTGCCAGCAGCCCTACCGAAGAGACCCAGTACTTC.

This clonotype was seen only a few times. The chain joins TRBV14 to TRBJ1-1; perhaps TRBD1 as D (5 bases). The CDR3 covers 16 residues. Germline assignment: CDR1 SGHDN and CDR2 FVKESK. V lost 3 bases, J lost 4 bases, and 18 bases lay in between. CDR3 sequence: CASSHSTDGMITEAFF. CDR3 in DNA: TGTGCCAGCAGCCATTCGACAGACGGCATGATCACTGAAGCTTTCTTT. Using reference TRBV14 and TRBJ1-1 for the parts outside the CDR3, the full variable domain is EAGVTQFPSHSVIEKGQTVTLRCDPISGHDNLYWYRRVMGKEIKFLLHFVKESKQDESGMPNNRFLAERTGGTYSTLKVQPAELEDSGVYFCASSHSTDGMITEAFFGQGTRLTVV.

Only a few counts were recorded for this clonotype. J is TRBJ2-2 and V is TRBV7-2, with 10 bases matching TRBD2. This CDR3 spans 16 amino acids. Looked up from germline, CDR1 is SGHTA and CDR2 is FQGNSA. After removal of 7 bases from V and 6 bases from J, the junction contained 11 bases not matched to a gene. The DNA of the CDR3 is TGTGCCAGCATGCGCGGGAGCGGGAGGGCCCCCGGGGAGCTGTTTTTT. This sequence encodes CASMRGSGRAPGELFF.

The rearrangement links TRBV7-8 to TRBJ2-5, with 7 positions matching TRBD2. V dropped 5 bases and J dropped 4; count of bases not matched to a gene: 19. The CDR3 covers 18 residues. The germline V gene has CDR1 SGHVS and CDR2 FQNEAQ. The CDR3 protein is CASSQMGGREHGLETQYF. Written as DNA, the CDR3 is TGTGCCAGCAGCCAGATGGGGGGGAGGGAACACGGCTTAGAGACCCAGTACTTC.

This clonotype was observed many times. The chain uses TRBV20-1 and TRBJ2-1; a weak D match, TRBD1 (5 bases). V lost 0 bases, J lost 9 bases, and 9 bases lay in between. The CDR3 length is 12 residues. Germline V lookup: CDR1 DFQATT, CDR2 SNEGSKA (reference sequence). The CDR3, as DNA: TGCAGTGCTAGAGAGGGTGGGGCTGAGCAGTTCTTC. Its translation: CSAREGGAEQFF.

At least ten counts were recorded for this clonotype. V is TRBV2 and J is TRBJ2-7; no firm D call. The CDR3 spans 10 residues. Germline assignment: CDR1 SNHLY and CDR2 FYNNEI. The ends were cut back, 6 bases at V and 3 bases at J, with 3 bases in the middle. The CDR3 DNA reads TGTGCCAGCAGCAACTACGAGCAGTACTTC. This translates into CASSNYEQYF.

The chain employs TRBV28 and TRBJ2-1, with 7 bases identical to TRBD1. Trimming cost V 4 bases and J 5 bases; bases outside gene matches: 8. The CDR3 spans 15 residues. Germline V CDR1 and CDR2: MDHEN, SYDVKM. CDR3 residues: CASSYPGQTNNEQFF. CDR3 DNA sequence: TGTGCCAGCAGTTACCCGGGACAGACCAACAATGAGCAGTTCTTC.

This sequence joins TRBV19 and TRBJ2-2; 8 nucleotides match TRBD1. V was clipped by 3 bases and J by 0 bases; unmatched bases: 6. The length of the CDR3 is 17 residues. Germline V CDR1 and CDR2: LNHDA, SQIVND (reference sequence). CDR3 bases: TGTGCCAGTAGTATGACGGCGACAGGGGCGAACACCGGGGAGCTGTTTTTT. Protein product: CASSMTATGANTGELFF.

This clonotype was recorded many times. This chain connects TRBV12-3 or TRBV12-4 to TRBJ1-2; TRBD1 matches at 7 bases. J lost 2 bases, V lost 7 bases, and 16 bases had no gene match. The CDR3 is 17 amino acids. The CDR3 coding sequence is TGTGCCAGCATTCTCTACGGACAGGCCCAACTGAACTATGGCTACACCTTC. It encodes CASILYGQAQLNYGYTF.

The rearrangement uses TRBV14 and TRBJ2-7; no reliable D call. Between the trimmed V and J ends, which lost 4 bases and 4 bases, there was a span of 11 bases. CDR3 size: 13 residues. Looked up from germline, CDR1 is SGHDN and CDR2 is FVKESK. The CDR3 DNA sequence: TGTGCCAGCAGCCGAGTGGCTACGTACGAGCAGTACTTC. This translates into CASSRVATYEQYF.